This T cell receptor beta chain derives from a study of a mutant IDH1 vaccine in newly diagnosed glioma. At the level of the study: Patients received eight vaccinations in weeks 1, 3, 5, 7, 11, 15, 19, 23. Prior therapy was radiotherapy, temozolomide, or both; most received both.

Comments on this clone: Its antigen is undetermined.

The time point denotes: week 11, during vaccination. Each dose of the vaccine consisted of 300 ug of mutant IDH1 20-mer peptide, with topical imiquimod. The study enrolled donors with new WHO grade 3 or 4 IDH1-mutant, ATRX-lost astrocytomas. Study conclusions and caveats: Changes to the top peripheral T cell clonotypes appeared unrelated to pseudoprogression.

The table came from immunoSEQ multiplex PCR; TCRdb's copy has only in-frame clones and leaves some out. The sample carries tens of thousands of clones, 65% to 85% recorded once. V was trimmed by 0 bases and J by 6 bases, leaving 18 bases between them. The length of the CDR3 is 17 residues. Germline loops: CDR1 SGDLS, CDR2 YYNGEE. This sequence was found in a man aged 35-49 years with glioma. Sequencing was performed on PBMCs, taken from a glioma patient whose treatment included an IDH1 peptide vaccine. The rearrangement uses TRBV9 and TRBJ2-2; D is perhaps TRBD1 (5 bases). In DNA, the CDR3 is TGTGCCAGCAGCGTAGTATCTGGGGTATCAGGGTCCGGGGAGCTGTTTTTT. It is translated as CASSVVSGVSGSGELFF.